The clone carrying this T cell receptor (beta chain) came up once. Antigen unknown. In germline, CDR1 is SGHDT, CDR2 YYEEEE. V lost 5 bases to trimming and J lost 2 bases, with 5 bases between them. The CDR3 totals 11 residues. Libraries were prepared by immunoSEQ multiplex PCR; TCRdb keeps only in-frame clonotypes and omits some of them. Of around 40,000 clones in the sample, 75% to 90% were seen once. Time point described: week 5, during vaccination. In every dose of vaccine, 300 ug of mutant IDH1 20-mer peptide was given alongside topical imiquimod. The sample is drawn from a study of a mutant IDH1 vaccine in newly diagnosed glioma. On the study more broadly: Sex distribution of treated patients was roughly 60% male and about 38% female; mean age was roughly 37 years. Before enrollment, the patients had been treated with radiotherapy alone, temozolomide alone, or both together. Most of them had received both.

The chain is built from TRBV5-6 and TRBJ2-7; D gene uncertain. The receptor's source is a man in his forties with glioma. The specimen comprised PBMCs, sampled from a glioma patient whose treatment included an IDH1 peptide vaccine. The CDR3 sequence: CASSRAYEQYF. The CDR3 DNA reads as TGTGCCAGCAGTCGCGCCTACGAGCAGTACTTC.